The source of this TCR beta chain is a study of regulatory T cells in long-lasting Graves disease (dated by TCRdb to about 2021). Regarding the complete study: Persistent Graves' disease was defined as antithyroid drug treatment for over 5 years with persistently positive TSH receptor autoantibodies. Persistent Graves' disease patients were compared with newly diagnosed Graves' disease patients by peripheral blood TCR sequencing and RNA sequencing. The study was conducted in China and was registered as a clinical trial. A total of roughly 35 samples underwent TCR sequencing: around 13 from persistent and roughly 20 from newly diagnosed Graves' disease patients. Antithyroid drugs had been taken for approximately 10 years on average by persistent Graves' disease patients in the clinical cohort. Overall study outcomes, separate from this receptor: Persistent Graves' disease patients showed lower TCR Shannon entropy and fewer highly expanded clones than newly diagnosed patients, suggesting clonal expansion. Only peripheral blood was studied, because thyroid tissue, the primary lesion, was inaccessible. The authors acknowledged the small sample size as a limitation that may reduce accuracy. TRBV28, TRBJ1-2 and TRBJ2-5 were preferentially used in persistent disease, while TRBV20-1 and TRBJ2-1 were favored in newly diagnosed disease. A larger number of public clonotypes was shared among persistent patients (approximately 3,000) than among newly diagnosed patients (roughly 980). Sequencing and analysis were limited to the TCR beta chain.

Unmatched junction bases come to 10, with V trimmed by 5 bases and J by 3 bases. Per the germline V gene, MNHEY is the CDR1 and SVGEGT is the CDR2. The cysteine opens and the phenylalanine closes a CDR3 of 17 amino acids. Of all the DNA, just the CDR3 is kept, 51 bases in frame from base 1. This clonotype has just a few counts. What antigen it recognizes has not been identified. The input lacks base qualities; no much larger clone sits a single base away. Libraries were prepared through multiplex PCR. Instrument on record: Illumina HiSeq 4000. CDR3 regions were amplified by Arm-PCR with iRepertoire HTBI primers to construct TCR beta libraries. Gel purification was performed on PCR products prior to sequencing. Processing in the source paper ran as follows. Gene usage analysis of CDR3 amino acid clonotypes relied on the approximately 68 TRBV and about 15 TRBJ segments identified across samples. COPE and FqMerger were used to merge filtered high-quality paired reads into contigs. Contigs were aligned with BLAST to IMGT TRBV, TRBD and TRBJ reference genes, and CDR3 was defined per IMGT. Clonotypes above 0.1% frequency were classified as highly expanded clones. Shannon entropy served as the measure of repertoire diversity, while the Gini coefficient captured V-J evenness. Public clonotypes were defined as clonotypes shared by more than one individual. TCRdb reran the public reads through fastp at Q25 and MiXCR, keeping productive beta chains. Rows matching on CDR3 protein sequence are summarized as one entry with the most common DNA and genes. The authors' filters were not applied to this entry. Recorded for this sample are some 340,000 distinct CDR3 sequences; approximately 23% of them occurred a single time. The top ten clones comprise under 35% of the sample.

The meaning of the sample's time point label: persistent/refractory GD, antithyroid drugs over 5 years with positive TRAb. RNA was extracted from PBMCs in TRIzol for both TCR sequencing and RNA sequencing. The diagnosis of Graves' disease was made according to American Thyroid Association guidelines. Recruitment of patients was carried out at an endocrinology department in Xi'an, China. From each patient, 8 to 10 milliliters of peripheral blood was collected into an EDTA anticoagulant tube. Ficoll Paque Plus density gradient separation was used to isolate PBMCs, and no further T cell sorting was done. An Agilent 2100 Bioanalyzer and agarose gel were used to check RNA quality, and a NanoDrop 2000 was used to measure RNA concentration.

The origin of this receptor is a middle-aged woman with Graves disease. Donor details come from another sample of the same person, matched by shared clones. The chain links TRBV6-2 or TRBV6-3 with TRBJ2-6, and 7 bases in between align with TRBD1. This specimen was peripheral blood mononuclear cells (PBMCs), taken when the disease was refractory, from a patient treated with antithyroid drugs. At the DNA level, the sequence is TGTGCCAGCAGTGCCCAACCCACAGGGGATGGGGCCAACGTCCTGACTTTC. This sequence encodes CASSAQPTGDGANVLTF.